This TCR beta chain was recovered during a study of T cells in Graves' hyperthyroidism and ophthalmopathy. The wider study: Before any treatment, at initial diagnosis, peripheral blood was collected.

RNA transcripts were the template for amplifying TCR beta CDR3 regions. The HTBI primer set served for first-round RT-PCR of the TCR CDR3. TCRdb passed the multiplex PCR reads through MiXCR, listing each CDR3 protein once. Of under 800,000 distinct CDR3 sequences listed, approximately 15% are singletons. Researchers barred patients who had uncontrolled infection, other autoimmune disease, pregnancy or lactation. Source material for PBMCs was about 11 ml fresh peripheral blood. CDR1 and CDR2 (germline): SGHAT, FQNNGV. Germline trimming cut 5 bases from V and 4 bases from J; bases unmatched to any gene: 7. The CDR3 is made up of 14 amino acids. In its sample, this clonotype was seen many times.

The V call is TRBV11-2, the J call TRBJ2-7, with 8 bases fitting TRBD2. The clonotype comes from a young woman with Graves' hyperthyroidism. Sequencing input: blood. The CDR3 spells CASSPGLARYEQYF. The CDR3 bases are TGTGCCAGCAGCCCCGGACTAGCCAGATACGAGCAGTACTTC.